A single sample is the source of the 17 T cell receptor beta chains below, sequenced in a study of cytomegalovirus exposure and HLA in healthy donors. In the PCR, 60 Vbeta and 13 Jbeta primers were used. Profiled with immunoSEQ multiplex PCR; TCRdb holds only in-frame clones, not every one. In the table there are over 100,000 clones, over 50% of which are singletons. Sample: PBMCs. The receptors were sampled from a woman in her thirties or forties in good health and CMV-seropositive.

V and J are TRBV7-6 and TRBJ1-4; D may be TRBD1 (6 bases). CDR3 length: 15 amino acids. V gave up 5 bases and J gave up 7 bases, with 17 bases separating them. The germline V gene encodes CDR1 SGHVS and CDR2 FNYEAQ. Written as DNA, the CDR3 is TGTGCCAGCAGCCCGCCAGGGGTGGGTGGTGAAAAACTGTTTTTT. It translates to CASSPPGVGGEKLFF.

Remarks on this clone: One end of the junction fails to match germline, which may point to a read error. J is TRBJ2-2 and V is TRBV7-7; 11 bases align to TRBD2. The germline V gene encodes CDR1 SSHAT and CDR2 FNYEAQ (reference sequence). The CDR3 is 18 residues long. In DNA form, the CDR3 reads TGTGCTAGCAGCAGACTAGCGGGAAAAGATTCGTTTACCGGGGAGCTGTTTTTT. Translated, it gives CASSRLAGKDSFTGELFF.

This clone was counted a few times. The J gene is TRBJ2-7, the V gene TRBV7-2, with a weak D call TRBD1 (5 bases). The V end lost 2 bases, the J end lost 3 bases, and 14 bases lay between the germline ends. Germline V gene lookup returns CDR1 SGHTA and CDR2 FQGNSA. The CDR3 extends over 15 amino acids. CDR3 protein: CASSLKGGRDYEQYF. The CDR3 region has the DNA TGTGCCAGCAGCTTAAAGGGCGGCAGGGACTACGAGCAGTACTTC.

The chain links TRBV5-6 to TRBJ2-5, with 8 bases fitting TRBD2. V shed 4 bases and J 2 bases; nucleotides not matched to a gene: 10. This CDR3 has 16 amino acids. CDR1 and CDR2 from the germline V gene are SGHDT and YYEEEE. The CDR3 is CASSPRGGGWQETQYF. The CDR3 DNA reads as TGTGCCAGCAGCCCACGAGGCGGGGGGTGGCAAGAGACCCAGTACTTC.

The chain has TRBV28 and TRBJ1-2; the D gene is possibly TRBD1 (5 bases). The CDR3 is 13 amino acids. Trimming took 5 bases from V and 0 from J, leaving 7 bases between them. Per the germline V gene, CDR1 is MDHEN and CDR2 is SYDVKM. The chain's CDR3 is CASSTQANYGYTF. The CDR3 DNA follows: TGTGCCAGCAGTACACAGGCTAACTATGGCTACACCTTC.

The V call is TRBV29-1, the J call TRBJ2-7, with 8 positions matching TRBD2. Looked up from germline, CDR1 is SQVTM and CDR2 is ANQGSEA. The CDR3 contains 12 residues. V was pared by 6 bases and J by 6 bases, with 7 bases of the junction left unmatched. The CDR3 region is CSVGLAGGEQYF. The CDR3 nucleotides read TGCAGCGTAGGGCTAGCGGGTGGCGAGCAGTACTTC.

This rearrangement joins TRBV7-9 to TRBJ2-5, with 8 positions matching TRBD1. V lost 4 bases to trimming and J lost 5 bases; unmatched junction nucleotides: 9. The germline CDR1 and CDR2 sequences are SEHNR and FQNEAQ (reference sequence). There are 15 residues in the CDR3. The CDR3 DNA reads as TGTGCCAGCAGCTCGTTGGACAGGGCCGGCGAGACCCAGTACTTC. This codes for CASSSLDRAGETQYF.

The chain combines TRBV7-2 with TRBJ1-2; the match to TRBD1 covers 8 bases. The CDR3 runs to 16 residues. V dropped 5 bases and J dropped 3; count of bases not matched to a gene: 11. Germline V gene data show CDR1 as SGHTA and CDR2 as FQGNSA. The DNA for the CDR3 is TGTGCCAGCAGCCCATACCGTACAGGGGGGTACTATGGCTACACCTTC. Amino acids: CASSPYRTGGYYGYTF. Using reference TRBV7-2 and TRBJ1-2 for the parts outside the CDR3, the full variable domain is GAGVSQSPSNKVTEKGKDVELRCDPISGHTALYWYRQSLGQGLEFLIYFQGNSAPDKSGLPSDRFSAERTGGSVSTLTIQRTQQEDSAVYLCASSPYRTGGYYGYTFGSGTRLTVV.

This clone was seen a handful of times. V and J are TRBV25-1 and TRBJ1-2; no clear D. This CDR3 has 14 residues. The germline gives CDR1 MGHDK, CDR2 SYGVNS. V dropped 4 bases and J dropped 2 bases, with 11 bases sitting between them. The CDR3 loop reads CASSVPGMNYGYTF. CDR3 in DNA: TGTGCCAGCAGTGTACCGGGAATGAACTATGGCTACACCTTC.

This chain joins TRBV27 and TRBJ2-7; D remains unclear. V dropped 6 bases and J dropped 0 bases, with 15 bases sitting between them. Germline V gene sequence: CDR1 MNHEY, CDR2 SMNVEV (reference sequence). This CDR3 is built from 15 residues. The CDR3 reads CASSPLRESSYEQYF. The DNA for the CDR3 is TGTGCCAGCAGCCCCCTACGAGAGAGCTCCTACGAGCAGTACTTC.

The V gene is TRBV5-1, the J gene TRBJ1-1; D not resolved. The CDR3 contains 16 residues. Germline assignment: CDR1 SGHRS and CDR2 YFSETQ. V shed 1 base and J shed 0 bases, with 13 bases lying between them. The CDR3 loop is CASSLNAGEMNTEAFF. The CDR3 bases are TGCGCCAGCAGCTTGAATGCAGGCGAAATGAACACTGAAGCTTTCTTT.

The gene calls are TRBV4-1 and TRBJ1-2; D uncertain. The CDR3 loop spans 16 amino acids. Germline CDR1 MGHRA, CDR2 YSYEKL. V was pared by 3 bases and J by 8 bases, with 22 bases between. The chain's CDR3 is CASSQEASPRLEGYTF. The CDR3 DNA follows: TGCGCCAGCAGCCAGGAAGCCTCCCCCCGCCTGGAGGGCTACACCTTC.

The chain couples TRBV6-6 to TRBJ1-5; a possible D gene is TRBD1 (6 bases). This CDR3 is built from 15 residues. The V and J ends lost 6 bases and 1 base respectively, with 13 bases between them. Germline V CDR1 and CDR2: MNHNY, SVGAGI (reference sequence). This CDR3 is CASRDQGMSNQPQHF. In nucleotides, the CDR3 is TGTGCCAGCAGGGACCAGGGGATGAGCAATCAGCCCCAGCATTTT.

This clone was picked up a small number of times. The chain combines TRBV19 with TRBJ1-5; D unresolved. Germline-derived CDR1 and CDR2 are LNHDA and SQIVND (reference sequence). CDR3 length: 13 residues. The V gene lost 0 bases and the J gene lost 5 bases, with 5 bases spanning the gap. CDR3 residues: CASSIDRDQPQHF. The CDR3 DNA follows: TGTGCCAGTAGTATAGATCGCGATCAGCCCCAGCATTTT.

This chain uses TRBV28 with TRBJ1-2; 7 nucleotides line up with TRBD1. The V gene end was trimmed by 6 bases and the J gene end by 8 bases; junction bases not matched to a gene: 12. The germline V gene encodes CDR1 MDHEN and CDR2 SYDVKM. This CDR3 has 14 residues. The CDR3 sequence: CASSLMRQGGGYTF. As DNA, the CDR3 is TGTGCCAGCAGCCTCATGCGACAGGGCGGGGGCTACACCTTC.

V is TRBV5-4 and J is TRBJ2-7; 10 positions match TRBD2. V trimming: 0 bases; J trimming: 3 bases; junction bases outside the gene matches: 6. The CDR3 covers 16 residues. From germline, CDR1 is SGHNT and CDR2 YYREEE (reference sequence). DNA of the CDR3: TGTGCCAGCAGCTTGGGGAGCGGGGGGGCTGTCTACGAGCAGTACTTC. Its protein product is CASSLGSGGAVYEQYF.

This clone was counted only a few times. V is TRBV6-5 and J is TRBJ2-7; 7 positions agree with TRBD1. Unmatched junction bases numbered 8, after V lost 5 bases and J lost 4 bases. The CDR3 loop spans 14 amino acids. Germline V gives CDR1 MNHEY, CDR2 SVGAGI. CDR3 loop: CASSKQRQGYEQYF. The DNA for the CDR3 is TGTGCCAGCAGTAAACAGAGACAGGGTTACGAGCAGTACTTC.